Listed here are 20 T cell receptor beta chains from one sample, sequenced in a study of T cell changes during pregnancy in multiple sclerosis. The data were produced by immunoSEQ multiplex PCR, yet TCRdb's version contains in-frame clones alone and is incomplete. There are about 47,000 clones in the sample; around 91% occur only once, and roughly 8.5% lies in the top ten. This material consisted of CD8+ T cells from peripheral blood mononuclear cells, taken in the second trimester of pregnancy. Every receptor here comes from a female donor with multiple sclerosis, enrolled in a pregnancy study.

The CDR3 spells CASSLGSPPRDTEAFF. The CDR3 DNA follows: TGTGCCAGCAGCCTCGGGTCACCCCCGAGGGACACTGAAGCTTTCTTT. The rearrangement joins TRBV7-9 to TRBJ1-1, with D unclear. Germline lookup yields CDR1 SEHNR and CDR2 FQNEAQ (reference sequence). The CDR3 is 16 residues long. V was shortened by 5 bases and J by 3 bases, with 19 bases between the two germline ends.

The rearrangement joins TRBV29-1 to TRBJ1-1; D unresolved. The V end lost 3 bases, the J end lost 5 bases, and 4 bases lay between the germline ends. This CDR3 contains 10 residues. Per the germline V gene, CDR1 is SQVTM and CDR2 is ANQGSEA. Written as DNA, the CDR3 is TGCAGCGTTGACATGACTGAAGCTTTCTTT. It specifies CSVDMTEAFF.

The chain combines TRBV7-8 with TRBJ1-4; 9 bases align to TRBD1. Germline lookup yields CDR1 SGHVS and CDR2 FQNEAQ. The CDR3 totals 17 residues. Trimming removed 8 bases from V and 5 bases from J; junction bases left unmatched: 15. The CDR3 sequence is CASYTTGTGPLNEKLFF. The CDR3 coding sequence is TGTGCCAGCTATACTACCGGGACAGGGCCCCTGAATGAAAAACTGTTTTTT.

This chain uses TRBV27 with TRBJ1-5, with 9 bases aligning to TRBD1. Germline V gene lookup returns CDR1 MNHEY and CDR2 SMNVEV (reference sequence). The CDR3 consists of 19 residues. J lost 1 base, V lost 9 bases, and 19 bases had no gene match. This CDR3 reads CARLDRDRVFWLSNQPQHF. The CDR3 region has the DNA TGTGCCAGACTGGACCGGGACAGGGTCTTCTGGCTGAGCAATCAGCCCCAGCATTTT.

V usage is TRBV19 and J usage is TRBJ1-4; D not certain. V was pared by 10 bases and J by 3 bases, with 12 bases between. Germline-derived CDR1 and CDR2 are LNHDA and SQIVND (reference sequence). The CDR3 totals 13 residues. The CDR3 nucleotides read TGTGCCAACACATGGCCATCTAATGAAAAACTGTTTTTT. Translation gives CANTWPSNEKLFF.

The V call is TRBV29-1, the J call TRBJ2-7, with a weak D call TRBD2 (6 bases). V lost 7 bases to trimming and J lost 5 bases, with 12 bases between them. Per the germline V gene, CDR1 is SQVTM and CDR2 is ANQGSEA. The CDR3 totals 11 residues. The CDR3 loop is CSGRVGHEQYF. The CDR3 DNA reads as TGCAGCGGGAGGGTGGGCCACGAGCAGTACTTC.

The CDR3 sequence is CASSDSAGTGETEAFF. The CDR3 DNA sequence: TGTGCCAGCAGTGACAGCGCCGGGACAGGGGAAACTGAAGCTTTCTTT. The chain carries TRBV6-1 and TRBJ1-1, with 10 nucleotides matching TRBD1. Germline trimming cut 3 bases from V and 5 bases from J; bases unmatched to any gene: 9. The CDR3 totals 16 residues. CDR1 MNHNS and CDR2 SASEGT come from the germline V gene.

The V gene is TRBV7-6, the J gene TRBJ1-5; no reliable D call. CDR1 is SGHVS, CDR2 FNYEAQ, per germline. V dropped 5 bases and J dropped 7 bases, with 12 bases sitting between them. The CDR3 sequence is 13 residues long. CDR3 loop: CASSPNSGQPQHF. CDR3 bases: TGTGCCAGCAGCCCTAATTCGGGGCAGCCCCAGCATTTT.

The chain couples TRBV15 to TRBJ2-3; the match to TRBD1 covers 11 bases. The germline V gene encodes CDR1 LNHNV and CDR2 YYDKDF (reference sequence). The V gene end was trimmed by 0 bases and the J gene end by 3 bases; junction bases not matched to a gene: 5. The CDR3 runs 17 residues. The CDR3 sequence: CATSRERGQGATDTQYF. CDR3 in DNA: TGTGCCACCAGCAGAGAGAGAGGACAGGGGGCAACAGATACGCAGTATTTT.

This clone has only one observation. The CDR3 DNA follows: TGTGCCACCAGCAGAGATCTACCTAGCGCGTTCACAGATACGCAGTATTTT. Translating it yields CATSRDLPSAFTDTQYF. The chain joins TRBV15 to TRBJ2-3; a weak D match, TRBD2 (6 bases). Germline V CDR1 and CDR2: LNHNV, YYDKDF (reference sequence). This CDR3 contains 17 residues. V lost 0 bases to trimming and J lost 2 bases, with 15 bases between them.

Regarding this clone: At one end the junction does not follow the germline gene, possibly because of a read error. This chain links TRBV15 with TRBJ2-2, with 7 bases lining up with TRBD1. Germline V gene data show CDR1 as LNHNV and CDR2 as YYDKDF (reference sequence). The CDR3 has 14 residues. The DNA for the CDR3 is TGTGCCACCAGCGGAGACAGGGTCCCCGGGGAGCTGTTTTTT. Amino acid sequence: CATSGDRVPGELFF.

CDR3 DNA: TGTGCCAGTAGTATAGGAGTGAACACTGAAGCTTTCTTT. Its translation: CASSIGVNTEAFF. V usage is TRBV19 and J usage is TRBJ1-1; no reliable D call. The V and J ends lost 1 base and 0 bases respectively, with 3 bases between them. Germline V gene lookup returns CDR1 LNHDA and CDR2 SQIVND (reference sequence). CDR3 length: 13 residues.

The rearrangement joins TRBV10-2 to TRBJ2-7, with D perhaps TRBD1 (5 bases). The V end lost 8 bases, the J end lost 2 bases, and 10 bases lay between the germline ends. The V gene's germline CDR1 is WSHSY and CDR2 SAAADI. CDR3 size: 12 residues. As DNA, the CDR3 is TGCGCCAGCGGAATAGGGGCCTACGAGCAGTACTTC. Its protein product is CASGIGAYEQYF.

The chain carries TRBV9 and TRBJ2-1, with 12 nucleotides matching TRBD2. CDR1 and CDR2 (germline): SGDLS, YYNGEE. J gave up 4 bases and V 3 bases, and 17 bases lay outside the gene matches. The CDR3 is made up of 20 amino acids. CDR3 amino acids: CASSDPELITSGGSYNEQFF. In DNA, the CDR3 is TGTGCCAGCAGCGACCCCGAACTAATTACTAGCGGGGGGTCTTACAATGAGCAGTTCTTC.

This rearrangement joins TRBV7-2 to TRBJ2-7; D uncertain. Looked up from germline, CDR1 is SGHTA and CDR2 is FQGNSA. V gave up 5 bases and J gave up 6 bases, with 20 bases separating them. This CDR3 contains 15 residues. In DNA, the CDR3 is TGTGCCAGCAGCGTCAGATCAAGTGGCTCCGCCGAGCAGTACTTC. Its translation: CASSVRSSGSAEQYF.

The chain couples TRBV10-1 to TRBJ2-7; 11 bases line up with TRBD1. V gave up 0 bases and J gave up 3 bases; unmatched junction bases: 7. This CDR3 contains 17 residues. Germline V gives CDR1 WNHNN, CDR2 SYGVQD (reference sequence). CDR3 sequence (DNA): TGCGCCAGCAGTGAGTCAGGGGGACAGGGGGAGGACTACGAGCAGTACTTC. This sequence encodes CASSESGGQGEDYEQYF.

The chain has TRBV7-6 and TRBJ1-1; 8 bases are shared with TRBD1. CDR3 size: 13 residues. V shed 7 bases and J 1 base; nucleotides not matched to a gene: 2. Germline V CDR1 and CDR2: SGHVS, FNYEAQ. The CDR3 reads CASTDRENTEAFF. Written as DNA, the CDR3 is TGTGCCAGCACGGACAGGGAGAACACTGAAGCTTTCTTT.

V and J are TRBV5-5 and TRBJ1-2, with D hard to call. Looked up from germline, CDR1 is SGHKS and CDR2 is YYEKEE (reference sequence). The CDR3 runs 13 residues. Trimming removed 0 bases at V and 10 bases at J, with 13 bases between. This chain's CDR3 is CASSLGAISYYTF. The CDR3 coding sequence is TGTGCCAGCAGCTTGGGGGCCATTTCGTACTACACCTTC.

This clone was counted once. V is TRBV14 and J is TRBJ2-7; no definite D call. Germline lookup yields CDR1 SGHDN and CDR2 FVKESK. V was clipped by 1 base and J by 0 bases, with 10 bases between them. This CDR3 is built from 15 residues. This CDR3 is CASSQGLAGSYEQYF. The DNA for the CDR3 is TGTGCCAGCAGCCAAGGGCTGGCAGGCTCCTACGAGCAGTACTTC.

V usage is TRBV10-2 and J usage is TRBJ2-7, with TRBD2 identical over 7 bases. This CDR3 has 13 residues. The trim removed 11 bases at V and 1 base at J, leaving 8 bases unmatched. Germline lookup yields CDR1 WSHSY and CDR2 SAAADI. CDR3 protein: CASTPSGSYEQYF. The CDR3 bases are TGCGCCTCGACCCCTAGCGGATCCTACGAGCAGTACTTC.